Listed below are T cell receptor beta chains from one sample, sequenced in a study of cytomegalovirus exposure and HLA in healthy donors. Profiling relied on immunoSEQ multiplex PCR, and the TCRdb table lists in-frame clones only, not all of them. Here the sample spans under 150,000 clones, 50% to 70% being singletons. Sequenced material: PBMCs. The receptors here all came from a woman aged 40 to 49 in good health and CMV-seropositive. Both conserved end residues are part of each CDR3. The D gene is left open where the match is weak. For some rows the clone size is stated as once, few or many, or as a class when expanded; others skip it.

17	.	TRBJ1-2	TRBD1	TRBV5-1	CASSGGTGGASNYGYTF	TGCGCCAGCAGCGGTGGGACAGGGGGCGCATCTAACTATGGCTACACCTTC
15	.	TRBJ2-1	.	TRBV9	CASSVDLRSNNEQFF	TGTGCCAGCAGCGTAGATCTGCGGAGCAACAATGAGCAGTTCTTC
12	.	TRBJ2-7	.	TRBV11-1	CASSFLAIEQYF	TGTGCCAGCAGCTTCCTAGCGATCGAGCAGTACTTC
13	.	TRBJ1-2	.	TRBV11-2	CASSPQVNYGYTF	TGTGCCAGCAGCCCACAGGTGAACTATGGCTACACCTTC
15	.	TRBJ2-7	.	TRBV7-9	CASSLAFGADDEQYF	TGTGCCAGCAGCTTAGCGTTTGGGGCTGATGACGAGCAGTACTTC
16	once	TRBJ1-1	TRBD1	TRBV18	CASSPQARGVWTEAFF	TGTGCCAGCTCACCCCAGGCCAGGGGGGTTTGGACTGAAGCTTTCTTT
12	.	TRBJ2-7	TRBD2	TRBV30	CAWSRAGAEQYF	TGTGCCTGGAGTCGAGCGGGAGCCGAGCAGTACTTC
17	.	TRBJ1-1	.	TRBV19	CASSMDHYSRVNTEAFF	TGTGCCAGTAGTATGGATCACTACTCTCGCGTGAACACTGAAGCTTTCTTT
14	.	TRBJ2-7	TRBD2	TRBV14	CASSISGRFYEQYF	TGTGCCAGCAGCATCAGCGGGAGATTCTACGAGCAGTACTTC
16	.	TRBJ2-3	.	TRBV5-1	CASSPGPIGQGDTQYF	TGCGCCAGCAGCCCAGGTCCCATCGGGCAGGGAGATACGCAGTATTTT
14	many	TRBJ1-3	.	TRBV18	CASSPQGSGNTIYF	TGTGCCAGCTCACCCCAGGGGAGTGGAAACACCATATATTTT
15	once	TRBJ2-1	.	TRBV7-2	CASSLVRQNYNEQFF	TGTGCCAGCAGCTTAGTTCGACAGAATTACAATGAGCAGTTCTTC
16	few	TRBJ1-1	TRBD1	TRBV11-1	CASSFWTGVANTEAFF	TGTGCCAGCAGCTTCTGGACAGGGGTCGCGAACACTGAAGCTTTCTTT
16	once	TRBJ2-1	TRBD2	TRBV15	CATSRQREGTWNEQFF	TGTGCCACCAGCAGACAGCGGGAGGGAACCTGGAATGAGCAGTTCTTC
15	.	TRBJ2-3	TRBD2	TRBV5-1	CASSRGTSDTDTQYF	TGCGCCAGCAGCCGCGGGACTAGCGATACAGATACGCAGTATTTT
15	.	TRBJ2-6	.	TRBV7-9	CASSMAGAGANVLTF	TGTGCCAGCAGTATGGCCGGGGCTGGGGCCAACGTCCTGACTTTC
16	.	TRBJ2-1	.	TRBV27	CASSLSAGLIYNEQFF	TGTGCCAGCAGTTTATCCGCAGGGCTTATCTACAATGAGCAGTTCTTC
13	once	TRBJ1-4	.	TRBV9	CASSSGQNEKLFF	TGTGCCAGCAGCTCGGGACAAAATGAAAAACTGTTTTTT
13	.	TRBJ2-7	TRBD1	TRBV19	CASSSGQGYEQYF	TGTGCCAGTAGTTCGGGACAGGGCTACGAGCAGTACTTC
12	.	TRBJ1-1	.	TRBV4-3	CASSQDRVKAFF	TGCGCCAGCAGCCAAGATCGGGTCAAAGCTTTCTTT
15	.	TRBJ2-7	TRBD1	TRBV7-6	CASSLASDRAGEQYF	TGTGCCAGCAGCTTAGCCTCAGACAGGGCCGGCGAGCAGTACTTC
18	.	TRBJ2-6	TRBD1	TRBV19	CASSRDSLLSSGANVLTF	TGTGCCAGTAGTCGGGACAGCCTACTGAGCTCTGGGGCCAACGTCCTGACTTTC
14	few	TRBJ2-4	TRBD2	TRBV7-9	CASSPTSGKYIQYF	TGTGCCAGCAGCCCAACTAGCGGGAAATACATTCAGTACTTC
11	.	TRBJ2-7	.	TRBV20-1	CSAATTYEQYF	TGCAGTGCCGCAACAACATACGAGCAGTACTTC
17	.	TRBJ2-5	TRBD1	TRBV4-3	CASSQGGGTGGLETQYF	TGCGCCAGCAGCCAAGGGGGGGGGACAGGGGGCTTGGAGACCCAGTACTTC
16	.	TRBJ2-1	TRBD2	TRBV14	CASSHWTSSFYNEQFF	TGTGCCAGCAGCCATTGGACTAGCTCTTTCTACAATGAGCAGTTCTTC